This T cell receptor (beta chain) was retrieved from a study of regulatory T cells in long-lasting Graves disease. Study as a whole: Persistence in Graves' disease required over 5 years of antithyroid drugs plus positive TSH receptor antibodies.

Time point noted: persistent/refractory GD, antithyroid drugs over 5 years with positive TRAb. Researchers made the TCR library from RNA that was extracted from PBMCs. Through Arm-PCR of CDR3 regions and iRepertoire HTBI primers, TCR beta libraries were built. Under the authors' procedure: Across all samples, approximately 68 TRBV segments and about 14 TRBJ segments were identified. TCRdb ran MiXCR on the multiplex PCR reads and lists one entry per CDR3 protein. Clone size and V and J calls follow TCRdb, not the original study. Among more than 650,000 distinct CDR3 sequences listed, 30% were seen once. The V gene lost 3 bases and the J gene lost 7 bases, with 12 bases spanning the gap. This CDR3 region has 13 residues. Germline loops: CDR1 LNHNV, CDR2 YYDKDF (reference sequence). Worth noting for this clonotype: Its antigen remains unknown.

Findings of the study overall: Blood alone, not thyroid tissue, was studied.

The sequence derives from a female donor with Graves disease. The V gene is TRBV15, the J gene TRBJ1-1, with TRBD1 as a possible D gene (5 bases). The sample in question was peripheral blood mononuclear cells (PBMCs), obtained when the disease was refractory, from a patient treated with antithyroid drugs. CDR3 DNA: TGTGCCACCAGCAGCCCAGGGTGGCATGAAGCTTTCTTT. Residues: CATSSPGWHEAFF.